The rows below give T cell receptor beta chains drawn from one sample of a study of vaccination effects on CD4 cells after COVID-19. Their antigens remain unidentified. Only in-frame clones appear in the TCRdb table, and some are missing; sequencing was by immunoSEQ multiplex PCR. Of approximately 30,000 clones listed, under 80% are singletons. The material was CD4+ T cells from PBMCs cultured with a peptide pool, obtained before COVID-19 vaccination. Receptor source: a human donor who had a prior SARS-CoV-2 infection. The CDR3 runs from the conserved cysteine through the conserved F or W. A D gene is named only where the DNA matches it firmly. A row's size may be missing; if present it is once, few, many or a size class.

V gene,D gene,clone size,J gene,CDR3 protein,CDR3 DNA
TRBV4-2,TRBD1,.,TRBJ2-7,CASSPQGASYEQYF,TGTGCCAGCAGCCCCCAGGGGGCTTCTTACGAGCAGTACTTC
TRBV18,.,.,TRBJ2-4,CASSPVRQENIQYF,TGTGCCAGCTCACCAGTGAGACAGGAAAACATTCAGTACTTC
TRBV15,.,.,TRBJ1-1,CATSPQGYGTTGAFF,TGTGCCACCAGCCCCCAGGGGTACGGGACAACTGGAGCTTTCTTT
TRBV9,.,.,TRBJ1-2,CASSVSPLTYGYTF,TGTGCCAGCAGCGTATCCCCCTTGACCTATGGCTACACCTTC
TRBV5-1,TRBD1,few,TRBJ1-1,CASSGGTGGMITEAFF,TGCGCCAGCAGCGGAGGGACAGGGGGCATGATTACTGAAGCTTTCTTT
TRBV5-1,.,.,TRBJ2-3,CASRVTGSTDTQYF,TGCGCCAGCAGGGTAACAGGTAGCACAGATACGCAGTATTTT
TRBV20-1,.,few,TRBJ2-1,CSAPTENEQFF,TGCAGTGCCCCCACTGAGAATGAGCAGTTCTTC
TRBV6-5,.,.,TRBJ1-3,CASRLGVTPGNTIYF,TGTGCCAGCAGGCTTGGGGTGACACCTGGAAACACCATATATTTT
TRBV14,TRBD1,.,TRBJ2-3,CASSPRFGQGSRDTQYF,TGTGCCAGCAGCCCAAGATTCGGACAGGGGTCGAGAGATACGCAGTATTTT
TRBV18,.,.,TRBJ2-3,CASSHQPGTSTDTQYF,TGTGCCAGCTCACATCAACCCGGGACTAGCACAGATACGCAGTATTTT
TRBV10-2,TRBD1,.,TRBJ2-1,CASSDRDRAYNEQFF,TGCGCCAGCAGTGACCGGGACAGAGCCTACAATGAGCAGTTCTTC
TRBV9,TRBD1,.,TRBJ1-1,CASTKGAVRGTEAFF,TGTGCCAGCACCAAGGGGGCAGTCCGAGGGACTGAAGCTTTCTTT
TRBV2,.,.,TRBJ1-2,CASSGDGTYGYTF,TGTGCCAGCAGTGGGGACGGCACCTATGGCTACACCTTC
TRBV6-2/TRBV6-3,.,.,TRBJ2-1,CASSYSMTGPVQFF,TGTGCCAGCAGTTACTCGATGACGGGGCCGGTGCAGTTCTTC
TRBV20-1,.,.,TRBJ2-3,CSASQSGSIADTQYF,TGCAGTGCTAGTCAATCCGGGAGTATCGCAGATACGCAGTATTTT
TRBV5-4,.,.,TRBJ1-2,CASSTDRGYGYTF,TGTGCCAGCAGCACGGACCGCGGTTATGGCTACACCTTC
TRBV7-9,TRBD2,.,TRBJ2-5,CASSFYSGGEETQYF,TGTGCCAGCAGCTTCTATAGCGGGGGGGAAGAGACCCAGTACTTC
TRBV15,.,.,TRBJ2-7,CATSRGGSSYEQYF,TGTGCCACCAGCAGAGGTGGATCTAGCTACGAGCAGTACTTC
TRBV7-3,.,.,TRBJ2-7,CASRSSPEGEQYF,TGTGCCAGCAGATCAAGCCCAGAAGGAGAGCAGTACTTC
TRBV13,.,.,TRBJ1-3,CASSFQTFGLSGNTIYF,TGTGCCAGCAGCTTTCAAACCTTCGGCCTCTCTGGAAACACCATATATTTT
TRBV4-2,.,.,TRBJ1-4,CASSQPFIEGNEKLFF,TGTGCCAGCAGCCAACCATTTATCGAGGGGAATGAAAAACTGTTTTTT
TRBV3-1/TRBV3-2,TRBD1,.,TRBJ1-4,CASSYRGRGEKLFF,TGTGCCAGCAGTTACAGGGGGCGAGGTGAAAAACTGTTTTTT
TRBV7-7,.,.,TRBJ1-2,CASSLGLGGSDGYTF,TGTGCTAGCAGCTTAGGTCTCGGGGGCTCGGATGGCTACACCTTC
TRBV11-3,.,.,TRBJ2-5,CASSLGAGVDQETQYF,TGTGCCAGCAGCTTAGGAGCAGGGGTGGACCAAGAGACCCAGTACTTC
TRBV2,TRBD1,few,TRBJ2-7,CASGGQGPYF,TGTGCCAGCGGGGGACAGGGACCGTACTTC
TRBV4-3,.,.,TRBJ2-3,CASSQDLTPVAQYF,TGCGCCAGCAGCCAAGATTTGACTCCCGTGGCGCAGTATTTT
TRBV11-2,TRBD2,.,TRBJ2-7,CASSPEVGGATYEQYF,TGTGCCAGCAGCCCAGAAGTCGGGGGGGCGACCTACGAGCAGTACTTC
TRBV5-4,TRBD1,.,TRBJ1-2,CASRVGQGSRYGYTF,TGTGCCAGCAGGGTGGGACAGGGCTCCCGCTATGGCTACACCTTC
TRBV15,TRBD1,.,TRBJ2-5,CATGGQIQETQYF,TGTGCCACAGGGGGACAGATCCAAGAGACCCAGTACTTC
TRBV6-5,.,.,TRBJ1-1,CASSYRGVNTEAFF,TGTGCCAGCAGTTACCGGGGGGTAAACACTGAAGCTTTCTTT
TRBV9,.,.,TRBJ2-3,CASSAALTDTQYF,TGTGCCAGCAGCGCCGCCCTTACAGATACGCAGTATTTT
TRBV18,TRBD1,.,TRBJ2-3,CASSPSGGVTDTQYF,TGTGCCAGCTCACCCTCAGGGGGTGTCACAGATACGCAGTATTTT
TRBV5-1,.,once,TRBJ2-5,CASSLDPYPLLGTQYF,TGCGCCAGCAGCTTAGATCCGTATCCATTGTTGGGGACCCAGTACTTC
TRBV19,TRBD1,.,TRBJ1-2,CASSTGPGGVYGYTF,TGTGCCAGTAGTACGGGGCCAGGGGGCGTCTATGGCTACACCTTC
TRBV4-2,TRBD2,.,TRBJ2-1,CASSQDESGGPGNEQFF,TGTGCCAGCAGCCAAGATGAGAGCGGGGGCCCGGGGAATGAGCAGTTCTTC
TRBV5-1,.,.,TRBJ2-1,CASSAGLGEQFF,TGCGCCAGCAGCGCGGGCCTAGGTGAGCAGTTCTTC
TRBV15,.,.,TRBJ1-1,CATSRREAVMNTEAFF,TGTGCCACCAGCAGGAGAGAGGCGGTGATGAACACTGAAGCTTTCTTT